This T cell receptor beta chain is drawn from a study of OX40 agonist ivuxolimab in advanced cancers. Study-wide findings and caveats: CD4+ and CD8+ blood T cells expanded clonally by week 6 at 0.1 to 3.0 mg/kg.

Germline CDR1 and CDR2: KGHSH and LQKENI. The CDR3 length is 14 residues. The junction had 4 bases not matched to a gene; V was cut back by 6 bases and J by 5 bases. TCRdb keeps only in-frame clones here, not all; method: immunoSEQ multiplex PCR. Altogether about 100,000 clones are present, 85% to 90% being singletons, with the ten largest covering under 0.8%. As regards this clone: Antigen specificity is unknown.

The chain recombines TRBV18 with TRBJ2-5; 12 nucleotides line up with TRBD2. The clonotype comes from an adult with an advanced solid tumor such as melanoma, head and neck, liver or kidney cancer. Sequencing used CD4+ or CD8+ T cells sorted from blood, obtained in a trial of the OX40 agonist ivuxolimab. The CDR3 DNA follows: TGTGCCAGCTCGCAACTAGCGGGGGGCGAGACCCAGTACTTC. Its translation: CASSQLAGGETQYF.